This T cell receptor (beta chain) was captured by sequencing in a study of vaccination effects on CD4 cells after COVID-19. Study at large: As their vaccination, participants received two doses of either BNT162b2 or mRNA-1273.

Unmatched junction bases numbered 7, after V lost 11 bases and J lost 2 bases. This CDR3 is built from 14 residues. The germline CDR1 and CDR2 sequences are ENHRY and SYGVKD. After expansion with viral peptide pools in the ViraFEST assay, antigen-specific CD4+ T cells were sequenced. CD4+ T cells were isolated after nine to ten days of culture. Neither prior SARS-CoV-2 infection nor positive nucleocapsid antibodies were present in the vaccine recipients. Cultures used fewer than 2.5 million PBMC per well, 9 to 10 IU/ml IL-2 and 9.5 to 10 ug/ml peptides. Some clones are missing from TCRdb's copy, which holds only in-frame ones; the method was immunoSEQ multiplex PCR. The repertoire holds roughly 30,000 clones, with around four fifths as singletons. With regard to this clone: Its antigen is as yet unknown.

The source was CD4+ T cells from PBMCs cultured with HCoV-OC43 spike peptides, collected before COVID-19 vaccination. Noted subset: HCoV-OC43 spike overlapping peptide pool stimulation. The V and J genes are TRBV10-3 and TRBJ2-3; TRBD2 matches at 10 bases. The TCR comes from a human donor who received a COVID-19 vaccine. The CDR3 sequence: CAARTSGTTDTQYF. DNA of the CDR3: TGTGCCGCCCGGACTAGCGGTACCACAGATACGCAGTATTTT.